The rows below give T cell receptor beta chains drawn from one sample of a study of a mutant IDH1 vaccine in newly diagnosed glioma. Sequencing was performed with immunoSEQ multiplex PCR; in TCRdb, only in-frame clones are kept and a portion is missing. The sample includes around 67,000 clones, around 88% of them seen just once. Sequenced here: peripheral blood mononuclear cells (PBMCs), sampled from a glioma patient treated with radiotherapy, temozolomide or both. The receptor source for this set is a woman aged 18-35 years with glioma. Some clones in this sample may be carry-over from other donors' samples. Both conserved end residues are part of each CDR3. The D gene is left open where the match is weak. A row's size may be missing; if present it is once, few, many or a size class.

abundance: -; j_gene: TRBJ1-1; v_gene: TRBV6-5; d_gene: -; CDR3nt: TGTGCCAGCAGTTATTTCGGGAGTGAAGCTTTCTTT; CDR3aa: CASSYFGSEAFF
abundance: -; j_gene: TRBJ2-1; v_gene: TRBV2; d_gene: -; CDR3nt: TGTGCCAGCAGTGAGGGGTACAATGAGCAGTTCTTC; CDR3aa: CASSEGYNEQFF
abundance: -; j_gene: TRBJ1-1; v_gene: TRBV18; d_gene: -; CDR3nt: TGTGCCAGCTCACCCTTAACAGTCATGAACACTGAAGCTTTCTTT; CDR3aa: CASSPLTVMNTEAFF
abundance: -; j_gene: TRBJ1-3; v_gene: TRBV11-2; d_gene: -; CDR3nt: TGTGCCAGCAGCTCTAGCTTAAACACCATATATTTT; CDR3aa: CASSSSLNTIYF
abundance: -; j_gene: TRBJ1-4; v_gene: TRBV7-9; d_gene: -; CDR3nt: TGTGCCAGCAGCTTATCGCGGGAACGGAAACTGTTTTTT; CDR3aa: CASSLSRERKLFF
abundance: -; j_gene: TRBJ2-7; v_gene: TRBV25-1; d_gene: -; CDR3nt: TGTGCCAGCAGTCTTGGGTCTGGGGGGATTTACGAGCAGTACTTC; CDR3aa: CASSLGSGGIYEQYF
abundance: -; j_gene: TRBJ1-1; v_gene: TRBV5-6; d_gene: -; CDR3nt: TGTGCCAGCAGCTCTTGGGTGCTCACTGAAGCTTTCTTT; CDR3aa: CASSSWVLTEAFF
abundance: -; j_gene: TRBJ2-1; v_gene: TRBV4-1; d_gene: -; CDR3nt: TGCGCCAGCAGCCAGGGGAGTTCTTCGAACTCCTACAATGAGCAGTTCTTC; CDR3aa: CASSQGSSSNSYNEQFF
abundance: -; j_gene: TRBJ1-4; v_gene: TRBV5-1; d_gene: -; CDR3nt: TGCGCCAGCAGCCGGGGGGCGACAACTAATGAAAAACTGTTTTTT; CDR3aa: CASSRGATTNEKLFF
abundance: few; j_gene: TRBJ1-1; v_gene: TRBV5-6; d_gene: -; CDR3nt: TGTGCCAGCAGCTTGGTAGGGACGGCTAACACTGAAGCTTTCTTT; CDR3aa: CASSLVGTANTEAFF
abundance: -; j_gene: TRBJ1-1; v_gene: TRBV5-1; d_gene: -; CDR3nt: TGCGCCAGCAGCTTGAAAGGGATTGGGACTGAAGCTTTCTTT; CDR3aa: CASSLKGIGTEAFF
abundance: -; j_gene: TRBJ2-3; v_gene: TRBV6-5; d_gene: -; CDR3nt: TGTGCCAGCAGTCCTGGAGAAGTGGATACGCAGTATTTT; CDR3aa: CASSPGEVDTQYF
abundance: -; j_gene: TRBJ2-7; v_gene: TRBV27; d_gene: -; CDR3nt: TGTGCCAGCGGCGGGTTGAGGGAGCAGTACTTC; CDR3aa: CASGGLREQYF
abundance: -; j_gene: TRBJ1-2; v_gene: TRBV2; d_gene: -; CDR3nt: TGTGCCAGCAGTCTCACAGACACCGCTAACTATGGCTACACCTTC; CDR3aa: CASSLTDTANYGYTF
abundance: -; j_gene: TRBJ2-1; v_gene: TRBV9; d_gene: TRBD2; CDR3nt: TGTGCCAGCAGCGTAAGTCCCCGACTAGCGGGGGGGCACAAGGATGAGCAGTTCTTC; CDR3aa: CASSVSPRLAGGHKDEQFF
abundance: -; j_gene: TRBJ1-4; v_gene: TRBV6-5; d_gene: TRBD1; CDR3nt: TGTGCCAGCACCTATCGACAGGGGACTAATGAAAAACTGTTTTTT; CDR3aa: CASTYRQGTNEKLFF
abundance: once; j_gene: TRBJ2-7; v_gene: TRBV11-2; d_gene: -; CDR3nt: TGTGCCAGCAGCGGTGACTACGAGCAGTACTTC; CDR3aa: CASSGDYEQYF
abundance: -; j_gene: TRBJ2-5; v_gene: TRBV10-2; d_gene: -; CDR3nt: TGCGCCAGCAGTGAGCCCAGTAGCAAGACCCAGTACTTC; CDR3aa: CASSEPSSKTQYF
abundance: -; j_gene: TRBJ1-1; v_gene: TRBV25-1; d_gene: TRBD1; CDR3nt: TGTGCCAGCAGTGCTGCGGGACAGGGGTTGGGTGAAGCTTTCTTT; CDR3aa: CASSAAGQGLGEAFF
abundance: -; j_gene: TRBJ2-3; v_gene: TRBV6-5; d_gene: TRBD1; CDR3nt: TGTGCCAGCGGACAGGGCACAGATACGCAGTATTTT; CDR3aa: CASGQGTDTQYF
abundance: -; j_gene: TRBJ2-1; v_gene: TRBV29-1; d_gene: TRBD1; CDR3nt: TGCAGCGTTGAGACTAGAGACAGGGGGCTGATCTTC; CDR3aa: CSVETRDRGLIF
abundance: few; j_gene: TRBJ2-7; v_gene: TRBV4-3; d_gene: -; CDR3nt: TGCGCCAGCAGCCAAGAATTGAGAACTCGGGAGCAGTACTTC; CDR3aa: CASSQELRTREQYF
abundance: -; j_gene: TRBJ1-6; v_gene: TRBV30; d_gene: -; CDR3nt: TGTGCCTGGAAAGGTGGGGGGCCGAATTCACCCCTCCACTTT; CDR3aa: CAWKGGGPNSPLHF
abundance: -; j_gene: TRBJ1-2; v_gene: TRBV10-2; d_gene: -; CDR3nt: TGCGCCACCCAAGACGCGCCAGGGGATGGCTACACCTTC; CDR3aa: CATQDAPGDGYTF